This entry lists 3 T cell receptor beta chains sequenced from one sample in a study of cytomegalovirus exposure and HLA in healthy donors (dated by TCRdb to between 2016 and 2019). Receptor amplification or capture employed the immunoSEQ multiplex PCR assay. The multiplex PCR relied on a mix of 60 forward primers for TCR Vbeta segments and 13 reverse primers for TCR Jbeta segments. The source is immuneACCESS, and TCRdb retained only in-frame sequences with V and J called. Part of the clones is not carried over; for the studies checked, unresolved V genes explain less than half of this, and the remainder is unexplained. The sample table holds 80,000 to 95,000 clones. Together, the top ten hold 15% to 17% of the sample. Sequencing input: PBMCs. These receptors came from a man aged 45 to 65 in good health and CMV-seropositive.

J is TRBJ2-2 and V is TRBV7-9; D uncertain. V dropped 5 bases and J dropped 5 bases, with 3 bases sitting between them. CDR3 length: 11 residues. Germline V gene lookup returns CDR1 SEHNR and CDR2 FQNEAQ (reference sequence). CDR3 sequence (DNA): TGTGCCAGCAGCCGTACCGGGGAGCTGTTTTTT. It yields the protein CASSRTGELFF.

J is TRBJ2-3 and V is TRBV29-1; TRBD1 matches at 8 bases. With 4 bases clipped from V and 6 bases from J, the junction kept 15 bases outside the gene matches. CDR1 is SQVTM and CDR2 is ANQGSEA in the germline V gene. The CDR3 is made up of 16 amino acids. The CDR3 region is CSVVTGVRGLADTQYF. The CDR3 DNA reads as TGCAGCGTTGTGACGGGGGTCAGGGGGCTAGCCGATACGCAGTATTTT.

J is TRBJ2-4 and V is TRBV28; 10 bases agree with TRBD2. Germline values: CDR1 MDHEN, CDR2 SYDVKM. The CDR3 contains 13 residues. Trimming removed 6 bases from V and 4 bases from J; junction bases left unmatched: 0. For the CDR3, the DNA is TGTGCCAGCAGGACTAGCGGGAAAAACATTCAGTACTTC. Its translation is CASRTSGKNIQYF.